What follows are 32 T cell receptor beta chains derived from one specimen sequenced in a study of T cell responses to AZD1222 COVID-19 vaccine. Generated by immunoSEQ multiplex PCR, the TCRdb table keeps only in-frame clones and is missing some. This sample yields 79,000 or so clones, of which around three quarters are seen a single time; 25% to 30% belongs to the top ten. The sequenced sample was peripheral blood, obtained 28 days after the second dose of the MenACWY control vaccine. The receptors were sampled from an adult who received the MenACWY meningococcal vaccine as a control.

The gene calls are TRBV7-9 and TRBJ2-3; TRBD2 agrees at 11 bases. Germline trimming cut 2 bases from V and 5 bases from J; bases unmatched to any gene: 3. Germline-derived CDR1 and CDR2 are SEHNR and FQNEAQ (reference sequence). CDR3 size: 15 residues. The CDR3 DNA sequence: TGTGCCAGCAGCTTAAGTAGCGGGAGGGTAGATACGCAGTATTTT. Residues: CASSLSSGRVDTQYF.

This clone was detected only a few times. The chain carries TRBV5-6 and TRBJ2-5; no firm D call. CDR3 size: 15 residues. Looked up from germline, CDR1 is SGHDT and CDR2 is YYEEEE. Trimming cost V 1 base and J 5 bases, with 15 bases left between them. For the CDR3, the DNA is TGTGCCAGCAGCTTGAATTGGCTAGAGACGGAGACCCAGTACTTC. Its translation is CASSLNWLETETQYF. The full variable domain, completed using reference TRBV5-6 and TRBJ2-5, is DAGVTQSPTHLIKTRGQQVTLRCSPKSGHDTVSWYQQALGQGPQFIFQYYEEEERQRGNFPDRFSGHQFPNYSSELNVNALLLGDSALYLCASSLNWLETETQYFGPGTRLLVL.

For the CDR3, the DNA is TGTGCCAGCAGTTTGGGGGACTCTAGTGGGAGGGGCCACGAGCAGTACTTC. Its protein product is CASSLGDSSGRGHEQYF. The chain recombines TRBV28 with TRBJ2-7, with TRBD2 identical over 7 bases. There are 17 residues in the CDR3. Per germline, CDR1 MDHEN and CDR2 SYDVKM. Trimming took 3 bases from V and 5 from J; bases not matched to a gene: 16.

The chain employs TRBV7-2 and TRBJ2-7; D perhaps matches TRBD1 (6 bases). The CDR3 extends over 15 amino acids. Germline V gene lookup returns CDR1 SGHTA and CDR2 FQGNSA. The germline V and J ends were trimmed by 1 base and 0 bases, with 10 bases remaining between them. Written as DNA, the CDR3 is TGTGCCAGCAGCTTAGAGACAGGATCCTCCTACGAGCAGTACTTC. Its protein is CASSLETGSSYEQYF.

The J gene is TRBJ1-5, the V gene TRBV18; D gene unclear. Per the germline V gene, CDR1 is KGHSH and CDR2 is LQKENI. V dropped 1 base and J dropped 5 bases, with 12 bases sitting between them. The CDR3 is made up of 15 amino acids. The CDR3 nucleotides are TGTGCCAGCTCACCACAGGGAGGGATTGATCAGCCCCAGCATTTT. It yields the protein CASSPQGGIDQPQHF.

The chain links TRBV12-3 or TRBV12-4 to TRBJ1-3, with D hard to call. The CDR3 runs 12 residues. V lost 3 bases and J lost 4, with 4 bases in between. In DNA, the CDR3 is TGTGCCAGCAGTTTTACCGGAAACACCATATATTTT. Translation gives CASSFTGNTIYF.

This chain links TRBV6-1 with TRBJ1-5; D is perhaps TRBD1 (5 bases). CDR3 size: 14 residues. Trimming cost V 2 bases and J 7 bases, with 12 bases left between them. The germline V gene encodes CDR1 MNHNS and CDR2 SASEGT. The CDR3 DNA sequence: TGTGCCAGCAGTGAAAGTCCTCAGGGACAGCCCCAGCATTTT. Translating it yields CASSESPQGQPQHF.

This clone came up many times. This chain connects TRBV28 to TRBJ1-6; D perhaps matches TRBD1 (6 bases). The ends were cut back, 5 bases at V and 10 bases at J, with 18 bases in the middle. CDR3 size: 15 residues. Germline V lookup: CDR1 MDHEN, CDR2 SYDVKM. CDR3 in amino acids: CASSPGGARDSPLHF. CDR3 sequence (DNA): TGTGCCAGCAGTCCGGGGGGGGCCAGGGACTCACCCCTCCACTTT.

The chain employs TRBV5-1 and TRBJ2-7; 9 positions match TRBD1. There are 15 residues in the CDR3. The trim removed 4 bases at V and 3 bases at J, leaving 8 bases unmatched. Germline V gene data show CDR1 as SGHRS and CDR2 as YFSETQ. The CDR3 DNA reads TGCGCCAGCAGCACAACCCAGGGACAGGGCTACGAGCAGTACTTC. Protein: CASSTTQGQGYEQYF. Drawing the rest from reference TRBV5-1 and TRBJ2-7, the complete variable domain is KAGVTQTPRYLIKTRGQQVTLSCSPISGHRSVSWYQQTPGQGLQFLFEYFSETQRNKGNFPGRFSGRQFSNSRSEMNVSTLELGDSALYLCASSTTQGQGYEQYFGPGTRLTVT.

The chain combines TRBV6-2 or TRBV6-3 with TRBJ2-2; 7 bases fit TRBD1. Germline loops: CDR1 MNHEY, CDR2 SVGEGT. The CDR3 is made up of 14 amino acids. Germline trimming cut 6 bases from V and 8 bases from J; bases unmatched to any gene: 9. CDR3 amino acids: CASSQSSRGGELFF. Here the CDR3 DNA reads TGTGCCAGCAGCCAAAGCAGCAGGGGGGGGGAGCTGTTTTTT.

On this clone: One junction end does not reproduce the germline sequence, and a read error may be involved. The rearrangement uses TRBV3-1 (or the pseudogene TRBV3-2) and TRBJ1-1; 10 positions match TRBD1. Germline values: CDR1 LGHDT, CDR2 YNNKEL (reference sequence). The length of the CDR3 is 13 residues. The CDR3 spells CASSQGGQGQAFF. As DNA, the CDR3 is TGTGCCAGCAGTCAAGGGGGACAGGGGCAAGCTTTCTTT.

The chain joins TRBV3-1 (or the pseudogene TRBV3-2) to TRBJ1-4; a possible D gene is TRBD1 (5 bases). V was cut by 0 bases and J by 7 bases, with 9 bases left in between. There are 14 residues in the CDR3. CDR1 LGHDT and CDR2 YNNKEL come from the germline V gene (reference sequence). The CDR3 here is CASSQDLGREKLFF. Here the CDR3 DNA reads TGTGCCAGCAGCCAAGATCTGGGGCGTGAAAAACTGTTTTTT.

The V call is TRBV28, the J call TRBJ1-1; no definite D call. CDR1 is MDHEN and CDR2 is SYDVKM in the germline V gene. The V and J ends lost 6 bases and 4 bases respectively, with 24 bases between them. This CDR3 region has 17 residues. CDR3 in amino acids: CASRSTRLLARGTEAFF. The CDR3, as DNA: TGTGCCAGCAGATCTACCCGACTACTGGCGCGCGGCACTGAAGCTTTCTTT.

The chain employs TRBV5-1 and TRBJ2-3; no clear D gene. This CDR3 comprises 15 residues. V shed 0 bases and J shed 1 base, with 9 bases lying between them. Germline-derived CDR1 and CDR2 are SGHRS and YFSETQ. CDR3 nucleotide sequence: TGCGCCAGCAGCTTGGTTGAGCCCCGCACAGATACGCAGTATTTT. It encodes CASSLVEPRTDTQYF.

The V gene is TRBV20-1, the J gene TRBJ2-1, with a weak D call TRBD2 (5 bases). V lost 6 bases and J lost 10, with 10 bases in between. This CDR3 has 10 residues. The germline V gene has CDR1 DFQATT and CDR2 SNEGSKA (reference sequence). In DNA, the CDR3 is TGCAGTGCCTTGCCGGGGGAGCAGTTCTTC. It is translated as CSALPGEQFF.

This clone was detected only a few times. The rearrangement links TRBV9 to TRBJ2-2, with TRBD1 as a possible D gene (6 bases). This CDR3 is built from 14 residues. CDR1 and CDR2 (germline): SGDLS, YYNGEE. V lost 4 bases to trimming and J lost 6 bases, with 13 bases between them. CDR3 in amino acids: CASSLTGSAGELFF. CDR3 coding DNA: TGTGCCAGCAGCCTCACAGGGTCCGCCGGGGAGCTGTTTTTT.

This clone rates as medium-sized. The J gene is TRBJ2-3, the V gene TRBV19, with 7 bases identical to TRBD2. CDR1 is LNHDA, CDR2 SQIVND, per germline (reference sequence). The J segment lost 0 bases and the V segment lost 10 bases, leaving 22 bases of the junction unmatched. This CDR3 comprises 19 residues. The CDR3 protein is CATASLGLTSLTSTDTQYF. As DNA, the CDR3 is TGTGCCACCGCGTCTTTGGGACTAACCTCTTTAACGAGCACAGATACGCAGTATTTT.

The V call is TRBV30, the J call TRBJ1-1; TRBD1 aligns across 8 bases. J lost 0 bases, V lost 5 bases, and 2 bases had no gene match. Germline loops: CDR1 GTSNPN, CDR2 SVGIG (reference sequence). The CDR3 runs to 13 residues. The CDR3 region is CAWAGGLNTEAFF. Here the CDR3 DNA reads TGTGCCTGGGCAGGGGGCCTGAACACTGAAGCTTTCTTT.

The chain couples TRBV18 to TRBJ2-7; no reliable D call. The CDR3 contains 13 residues. Germline V gene sequence: CDR1 KGHSH, CDR2 LQKENI. V was clipped by 3 bases and J by 1 base, with 7 bases between them. The CDR3 DNA reads TGTGCCAGCTCACCTGCACAGTCCTACGAGCAGTACTTC. Its protein product is CASSPAQSYEQYF.

V usage is TRBV28 and J usage is TRBJ1-1; D is perhaps TRBD1 (5 bases). Germline V gene lookup returns CDR1 MDHEN and CDR2 SYDVKM. This CDR3 is 15 amino acids long. V lost 7 bases and J 2 bases, leaving 17 bases between the germline ends. The CDR3 nucleotides read TGTGCCAGCACAACCGCCGGGACGGGCAACACTGAAGCTTTCTTT. Amino acids: CASTTAGTGNTEAFF.

The chain links TRBV19 to TRBJ1-4, with TRBD1 matching over 9 bases. V was pared by 5 bases and J by 1 base, with 5 bases of the junction left unmatched. Per germline, CDR1 LNHDA and CDR2 SQIVND (reference sequence). The CDR3 has 16 residues. The CDR3 is CASSVGTGRTNEKLFF. In nucleotides, the CDR3 is TGTGCCAGTAGTGTCGGGACAGGGAGAACTAATGAAAAACTGTTTTTT.

This clone was seen just once. The V and J genes are TRBV7-2 and TRBJ2-2, with D maybe TRBD2 (5 bases). Between the trimmed V and J ends, which lost 2 bases and 4 bases, there was a span of 8 bases. Germline CDR1 reads SGHTA; CDR2 reads FQGNSA. The CDR3 is 14 residues long. CDR3 protein: CASSLTSGTGELFF. CDR3 in DNA: TGTGCCAGCAGCTTAACAAGCGGCACCGGGGAGCTGTTTTTT.

This clone was seen just once. The chain has TRBV4-1 and TRBJ1-1; D is unresolved. Trimming took off 0 bases at V and 0 bases at J, with 17 bases between the two ends. The CDR3 is 18 amino acids. Germline CDR1 reads MGHRA; CDR2 reads YSYEKL. CDR3 residues: CASSQDPGTDSMNTEAFF. The CDR3 region has the DNA TGCGCCAGCAGCCAAGATCCAGGTACCGACTCAATGAACACTGAAGCTTTCTTT.

The chain uses TRBV29-1 and TRBJ2-3, with TRBD1 matching 10 bases. CDR1 is SQVTM, CDR2 ANQGSEA, per germline. The V and J ends lost 5 bases and 3 bases, in that order; junction bases with no gene match: 2. This CDR3 is built from 13 residues. Written as DNA, the CDR3 is TGCAGCGTTAAGGGACAGGGGACAGATACGCAGTATTTT. Translation: CSVKGQGTDTQYF.

This rearrangement joins TRBV6-1 to TRBJ2-1, with D perhaps matching TRBD2 (6 bases). V was pared by 0 bases and J by 1 base, with 7 bases between. The CDR3 has 15 residues. Looked up from germline, CDR1 is MNHNS and CDR2 is SASEGT. The CDR3 protein is CASSEAGGSYNEQFF. The CDR3 region has the DNA TGTGCCAGCAGTGAAGCGGGGGGTTCCTACAATGAGCAGTTCTTC.

The gene calls are TRBV7-8 and TRBJ1-3; 7 nucleotides line up with TRBD1. Germline loops: CDR1 SGHVS, CDR2 FQNEAQ. V was clipped by 4 bases and J by 4 bases; unmatched bases: 13. The CDR3 totals 17 residues. CDR3 residues: CASSYHRGGGRGNTIYF. The CDR3 bases are TGTGCCAGCAGCTACCACAGGGGTGGGGGACGAGGAAACACCATATATTTT.

The genes are TRBV19 and TRBJ2-5; 9 nucleotides match TRBD2. CDR3 size: 15 residues. Germline CDR1 and CDR2: LNHDA and SQIVND (reference sequence). With V trimmed by 2 bases and J by 1 base, 2 bases remained unmatched. The CDR3 coding sequence is TGTGCCAGTAGTATAACTAGCGGGCTCCAAGAGACCCAGTACTTC. Amino acids: CASSITSGLQETQYF.

V is TRBV28 and J is TRBJ1-2, with a possible D match to TRBD1 (5 bases). Germline CDR1 is MDHEN and CDR2 is SYDVKM. Between the trimmed V and J ends, which lost 6 bases and 6 bases, there was a span of 20 bases. This CDR3 is 15 amino acids long. CDR3 nucleotide sequence: TGTGCCAGCAGCTTTAATACCGGGACTAGGAATGGCTACACCTTC. Translated, it gives CASSFNTGTRNGYTF.

This clone was seen once. J is TRBJ2-1 and V is TRBV5-1; 8 nucleotides align to TRBD2. Losses at the gene ends were 1 base for V and 4 bases for J; bases not matched to a gene: 4. CDR3 length: 15 amino acids. Germline loops: CDR1 SGHRS, CDR2 YFSETQ. DNA for the CDR3: TGCGCCAGCAGCTTGATTAGCGGGGAATACAATGAGCAGTTCTTC. Amino acids: CASSLISGEYNEQFF.

The rearrangement links TRBV6-6 to TRBJ1-4, with D perhaps matching TRBD1 (6 bases). This CDR3 is built from 13 residues. The V end was cut by 6 bases, the J end by 5 bases, with 10 bases between. Germline values: CDR1 MNHNY, CDR2 SVGAGI (reference sequence). The CDR3 protein is CASRGGGNEKLFF. The CDR3 DNA follows: TGTGCCAGCAGGGGAGGGGGAAATGAAAAACTGTTTTTT.

The genes are TRBV12-3 or TRBV12-4 and TRBJ1-2, with D hard to call. V lost 2 bases and J 6 bases, leaving 10 bases between the germline ends. The CDR3 is 13 amino acids. CDR3: CASSLRQDHGYTF. The CDR3 DNA is TGTGCCAGCAGTTTAAGGCAGGATCATGGCTACACCTTC.

V gene TRBV2 combines with J gene TRBJ2-5; D uncertain. V was trimmed by 8 bases and J by 7 bases, leaving 14 bases between them. The CDR3 covers 12 residues. In germline, CDR1 is SNHLY, CDR2 FYNNEI. The CDR3 DNA follows: TGTGCCAGCTCAGGAGTTGAGTCGACCCAGTACTTC. It codes for CASSGVESTQYF. The full variable domain, completed using reference TRBV2 and TRBJ2-5, is EPEVTQTPSHQVTQMGQEVILRCVPISNHLYFYWYRQILGQKVEFLVSFYNNEISEKSEIFDDQFSVERPDGSNFTLKIRSTKLEDSAMYFCASSGVESTQYFGPGTRLLVL.